This entry lists 6 T cell receptor beta chains sequenced from one sample in a study of blood T cell repertoires in COVID-19. Here immunoSEQ multiplex PCR was the method, and the copy in TCRdb shows in-frame clones only, minus some. The table shows a few hundred thousand clones, with about 85% occurring only once. The sequenced sample was peripheral blood. The source of these receptors is a man aged 18 to 29 with active or convalescent COVID-19.

The rearrangement uses TRBV7-8 and TRBJ1-5, with TRBD1 matching 8 bases. Germline V CDR1 and CDR2: SGHVS, FQNEAQ. The V segment lost 5 bases and the J segment 11 bases; nucleotides outside the gene matches: 8. The CDR3 is made up of 13 amino acids. This chain's CDR3 is CASSPGQGEAQHF. The CDR3 bases are TGTGCCAGCAGCCCCGGACAGGGTGAAGCCCAGCATTTT.

The rearrangement joins TRBV7-9 to TRBJ1-5; 7 bases agree with TRBD1. The CDR3 extends over 14 amino acids. J gave up 2 bases and V 5 bases, and 3 bases lay outside the gene matches. Germline CDR1 reads SEHNR; CDR2 reads FQNEAQ (reference sequence). CDR3 residues: CASSRDSRNQPQHF. The CDR3, as DNA: TGTGCCAGCAGCCGGGACAGCCGCAATCAGCCCCAGCATTTT. The full variable domain, rest sourced from reference TRBV7-9 and TRBJ1-5, is DTGVSQNPRHKITKRGQNVTFRCDPISEHNRLYWYRQTLGQGPEFLTYFQNEAQLEKSRLLSDRFSAERPKGSFSTLEIQRTEQGDSAMYLCASSRDSRNQPQHFGDGTRLSIL.

The V gene is TRBV5-4, the J gene TRBJ2-3; 12 positions match TRBD2. V gave up 4 bases and J gave up 5 bases; unmatched junction bases: 5. CDR3 length: 15 residues. Germline CDR1 and CDR2: SGHNT and YYREEE (reference sequence). CDR3 nucleotide sequence: TGTGCCAGCAGCAACGGACTAGCGGGAAGAGATACGCAGTATTTT. Its translation is CASSNGLAGRDTQYF.

The chain has TRBV5-1 and TRBJ2-2; the match to TRBD1 covers 10 bases. The CDR3 contains 15 residues. With 3 bases clipped from V and 4 bases from J, the junction kept 3 bases outside the gene matches. The V gene's germline CDR1 is SGHRS and CDR2 YFSETQ. The CDR3 sequence is CASSSGQGFTGELFF. DNA for the CDR3: TGCGCCAGCAGCTCGGGACAGGGGTTCACCGGGGAGCTGTTTTTT.

The chain is built from TRBV15 and TRBJ2-1, with 10 positions matching TRBD1. The CDR3 spans 14 residues. J gave up 5 bases and V 8 bases, and 6 bases lay outside the gene matches. Germline V gene sequence: CDR1 LNHNV, CDR2 YYDKDF (reference sequence). CDR3 nucleotides: TGTGCCACCTTGTTGGACAGGGGGAACAATGAGCAGTTCTTC. Its translation: CATLLDRGNNEQFF.

The rearrangement joins TRBV7-2 to TRBJ2-1, with 7 bases aligning to TRBD1. V lost 2 bases, J lost 14 bases, and 18 bases stayed unmatched. Germline CDR1 is SGHTA and CDR2 is FQGNSA. The CDR3 sequence is 16 residues long. CDR3 in amino acids: CASSLLGPTGQGVEFF. DNA for the CDR3: TGTGCCAGCAGCTTACTTGGGCCGACAGGGCAAGGGGTAGAGTTCTTC.